This T cell receptor (beta chain) was captured in a study of shared T cell receptors in the human thymus. The CDR3 contains 13 residues. TCRdb's copy holds only in-frame clones and misses some; the assay was immunoSEQ multiplex PCR. The table shows roughly 710,000 clones, with around 85% occurring only once. The same specimen was also included in a second study, on human thymus T cells. From that second work: Corrective cardiac surgery supplied the resected thymus tissue. Biased V and J segment usage appeared in thymus and peripheral blood.

The chain employs TRBV21-1 and TRBJ1-2; the table assigns TRBD1, which was not confirmed against the DNA. TRBV21-1 is given as a pseudogene. This receptor was taken from a girl under three years old with a congenital heart defect. Sequenced: thymocytes. The CDR3: CASSATESYGYTF. CDR3 DNA: TGTGCCAGCAGTGCGACAGAATCCTATGGCTACACCTTC.